This T cell receptor (beta chain) stems from a study of CD8 T cells in Susac syndrome. FACS was used to enrich TEMRA cells, whereas the CD8+ and CD4+ T cells were obtained by negative isolation. This CDR3 region has 14 residues. The germline V gene encodes CDR1 SGDLS and CDR2 YYNGEE. V lost 6 bases, J lost 1 base, and 13 bases lay in between. RNA totalling about 0.5 to 1 ug underwent reverse transcription with random hexamers. Using its own MiXCR run on the immunoSEQ multiplex PCR reads, TCRdb lists one record per CDR3 protein. The sample has about 200,000 distinct CDR3 sequences; nearly 95% are singletons.

Sequencing was carried out using CD4+ T cells from PBMCs. The receptor was derived from a human donor with multiple sclerosis. The chain carries TRBV9 and TRBJ1-1; D is unresolved. CDR3 coding DNA: TGTGCCAGCACCCCTTCGGCCAGGAACACTGAAGCTTTCTTT. As protein: CASTPSARNTEAFF.